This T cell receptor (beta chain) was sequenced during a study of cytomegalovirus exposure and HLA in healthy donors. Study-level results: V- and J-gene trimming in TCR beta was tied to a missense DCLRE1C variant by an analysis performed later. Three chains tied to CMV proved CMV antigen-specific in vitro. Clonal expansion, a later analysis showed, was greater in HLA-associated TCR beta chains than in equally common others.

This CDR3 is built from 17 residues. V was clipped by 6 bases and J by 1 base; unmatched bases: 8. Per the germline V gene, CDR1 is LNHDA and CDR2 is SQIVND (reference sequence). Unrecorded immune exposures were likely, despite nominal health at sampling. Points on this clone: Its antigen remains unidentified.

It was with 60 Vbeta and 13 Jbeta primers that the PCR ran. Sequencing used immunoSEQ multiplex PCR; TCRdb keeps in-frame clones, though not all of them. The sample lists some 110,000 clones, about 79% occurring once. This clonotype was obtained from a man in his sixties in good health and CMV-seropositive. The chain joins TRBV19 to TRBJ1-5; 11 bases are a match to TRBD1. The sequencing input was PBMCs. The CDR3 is CASSGDRGVRSNQPQHF. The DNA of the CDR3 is TGTGCCAGTAGCGGGGACAGGGGGGTGAGAAGCAATCAGCCCCAGCATTTT.